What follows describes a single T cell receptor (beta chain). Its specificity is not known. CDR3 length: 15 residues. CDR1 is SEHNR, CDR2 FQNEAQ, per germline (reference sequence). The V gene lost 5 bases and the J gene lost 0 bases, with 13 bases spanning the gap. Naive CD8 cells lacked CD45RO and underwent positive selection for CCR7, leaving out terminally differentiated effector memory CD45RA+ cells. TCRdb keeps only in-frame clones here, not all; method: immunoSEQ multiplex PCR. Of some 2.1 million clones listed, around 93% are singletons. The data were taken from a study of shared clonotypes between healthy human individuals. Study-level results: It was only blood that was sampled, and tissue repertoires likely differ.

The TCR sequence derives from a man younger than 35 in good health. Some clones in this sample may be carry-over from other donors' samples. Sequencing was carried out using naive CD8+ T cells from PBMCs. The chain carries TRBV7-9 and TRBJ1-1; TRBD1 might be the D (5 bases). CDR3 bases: TGTGCCAGCAGCACCAGTGACAGTATGAACACTGAAGCTTTCTTT. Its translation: CASSTSDSMNTEAFF.